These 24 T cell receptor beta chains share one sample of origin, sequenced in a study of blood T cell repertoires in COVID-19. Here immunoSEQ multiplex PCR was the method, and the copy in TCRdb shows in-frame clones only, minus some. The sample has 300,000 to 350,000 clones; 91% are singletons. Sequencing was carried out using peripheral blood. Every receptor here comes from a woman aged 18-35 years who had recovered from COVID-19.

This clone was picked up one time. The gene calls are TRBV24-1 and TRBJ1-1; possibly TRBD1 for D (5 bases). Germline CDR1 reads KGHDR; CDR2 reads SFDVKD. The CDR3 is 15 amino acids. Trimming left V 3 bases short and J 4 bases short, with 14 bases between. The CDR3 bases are TGTGCCACCAGTGATACTTCACCTAGGGGCACTGAAGCTTTCTTT. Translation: CATSDTSPRGTEAFF.

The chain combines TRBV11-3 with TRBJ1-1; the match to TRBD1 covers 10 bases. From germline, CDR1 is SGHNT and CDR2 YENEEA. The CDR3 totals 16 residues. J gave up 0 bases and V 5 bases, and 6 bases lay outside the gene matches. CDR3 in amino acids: CASSPPDRGVNTEAFF. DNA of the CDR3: TGTGCCAGCAGCCCCCCGGACAGGGGGGTGAACACTGAAGCTTTCTTT.

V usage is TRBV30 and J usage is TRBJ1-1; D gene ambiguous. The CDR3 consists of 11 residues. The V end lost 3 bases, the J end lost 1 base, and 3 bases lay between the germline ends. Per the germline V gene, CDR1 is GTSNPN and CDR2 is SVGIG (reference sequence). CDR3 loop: CAWSRNTEAFF. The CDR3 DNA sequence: TGTGCCTGGAGCAGGAACACTGAAGCTTTCTTT.

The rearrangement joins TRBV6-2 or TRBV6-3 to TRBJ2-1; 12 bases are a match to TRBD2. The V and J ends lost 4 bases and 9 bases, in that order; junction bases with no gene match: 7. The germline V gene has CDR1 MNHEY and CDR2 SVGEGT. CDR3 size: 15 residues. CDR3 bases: TGTGCCAGCAGTTTGACTAGCGGGAGAACGGGTGAGCAGTTCTTC. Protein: CASSLTSGRTGEQFF.

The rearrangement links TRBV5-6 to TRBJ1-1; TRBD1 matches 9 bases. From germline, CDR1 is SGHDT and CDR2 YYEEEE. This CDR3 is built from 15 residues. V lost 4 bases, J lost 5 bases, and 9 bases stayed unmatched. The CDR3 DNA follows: TGTGCCAGCAGCCTCCTGGGACAGGGAGGAACTGAAGCTTTCTTT. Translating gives CASSLLGQGGTEAFF.

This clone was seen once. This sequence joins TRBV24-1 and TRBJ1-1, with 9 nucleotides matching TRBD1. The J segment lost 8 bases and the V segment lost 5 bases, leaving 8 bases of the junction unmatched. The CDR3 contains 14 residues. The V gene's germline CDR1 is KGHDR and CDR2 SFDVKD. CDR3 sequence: CATSGRGDRDEAFF. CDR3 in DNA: TGTGCCACCAGTGGAAGAGGGGACAGGGACGAAGCTTTCTTT.

CDR3 amino acids: CASSQDWGEWNEQFF. The CDR3 bases are TGTGCCAGCAGCCAAGATTGGGGAGAATGGAATGAGCAGTTCTTC. This chain joins TRBV14 and TRBJ2-1; D perhaps matches TRBD2 (5 bases). The CDR3 runs 15 residues. Germline values: CDR1 SGHDN, CDR2 FVKESK. V shed 0 bases and J shed 7 bases, with 13 bases lying between them.

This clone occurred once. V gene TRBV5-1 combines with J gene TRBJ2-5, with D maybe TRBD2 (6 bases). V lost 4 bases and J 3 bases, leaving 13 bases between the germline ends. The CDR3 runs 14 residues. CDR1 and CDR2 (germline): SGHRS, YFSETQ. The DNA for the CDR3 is TGCGCCAGCAGCAAGGGACTCGAAAAAGAGACCCAGTACTTC. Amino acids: CASSKGLEKETQYF.

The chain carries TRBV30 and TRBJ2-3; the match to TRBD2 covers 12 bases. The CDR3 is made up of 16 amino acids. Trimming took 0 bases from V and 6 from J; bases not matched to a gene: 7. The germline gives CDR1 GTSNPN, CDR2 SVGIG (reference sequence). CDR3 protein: CAWSVLGLAGRDTQYF. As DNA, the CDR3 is TGTGCCTGGAGTGTACTAGGACTAGCGGGAAGGGATACGCAGTATTTT.

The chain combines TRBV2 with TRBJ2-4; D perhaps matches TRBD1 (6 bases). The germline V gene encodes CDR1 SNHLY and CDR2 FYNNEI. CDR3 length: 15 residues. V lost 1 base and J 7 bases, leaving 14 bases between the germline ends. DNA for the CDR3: TGTGCCAGCAGTGAAGACCGCGTTAGGGGGAACATTCAGTACTTC. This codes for CASSEDRVRGNIQYF.

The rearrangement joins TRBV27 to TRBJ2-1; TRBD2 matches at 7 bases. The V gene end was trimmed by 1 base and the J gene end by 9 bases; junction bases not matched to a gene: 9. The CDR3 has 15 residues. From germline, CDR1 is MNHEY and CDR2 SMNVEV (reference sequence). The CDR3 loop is CASSLLGVGEGEQFF. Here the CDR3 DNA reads TGTGCCAGCAGTTTATTAGGCGTGGGGGAGGGTGAGCAGTTCTTC.

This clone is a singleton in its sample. CDR3 sequence (DNA): TGTGCCAGCAGTGACCTCGACAGGGGTAGAGATACGCAGTATTTT. Translated: CASSDLDRGRDTQYF. The chain uses TRBV6-6 and TRBJ2-3; 8 bases match TRBD1. J gave up 5 bases and V 5 bases, and 9 bases lay outside the gene matches. This CDR3 has 15 amino acids. CDR1 is MNHNY, CDR2 SVGAGI, per germline (reference sequence).

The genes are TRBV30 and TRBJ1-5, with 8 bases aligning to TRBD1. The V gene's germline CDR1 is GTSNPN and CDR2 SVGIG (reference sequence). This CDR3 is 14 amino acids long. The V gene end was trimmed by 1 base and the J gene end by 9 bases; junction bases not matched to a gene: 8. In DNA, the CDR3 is TGTGCCTGGAGTGGGGACAGGTTGGCAGGGCCCCAGCATTTT. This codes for CAWSGDRLAGPQHF.

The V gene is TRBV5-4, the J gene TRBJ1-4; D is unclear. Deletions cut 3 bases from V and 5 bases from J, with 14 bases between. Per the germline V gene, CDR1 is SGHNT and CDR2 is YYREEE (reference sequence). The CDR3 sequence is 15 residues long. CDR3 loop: CASSSWATSNEKLFF. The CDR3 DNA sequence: TGTGCCAGCAGCTCGTGGGCTACCTCAAATGAAAAACTGTTTTTT.

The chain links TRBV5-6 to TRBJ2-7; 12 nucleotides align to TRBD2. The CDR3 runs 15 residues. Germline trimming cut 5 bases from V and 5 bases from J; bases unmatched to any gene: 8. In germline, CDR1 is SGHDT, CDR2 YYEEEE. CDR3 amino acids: CASRSSGRVYNEQYV. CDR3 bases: TGTGCCAGCAGATCTAGCGGGAGGGTCTACAACGAGCAGTACGTC.

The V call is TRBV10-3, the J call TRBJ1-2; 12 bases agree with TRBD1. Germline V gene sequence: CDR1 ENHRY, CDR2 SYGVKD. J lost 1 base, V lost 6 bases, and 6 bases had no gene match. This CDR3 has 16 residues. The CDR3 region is CAISRDRGLDNYGYTF. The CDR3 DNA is TGTGCCATCAGCCGGGACAGGGGGCTGGATAACTATGGCTACACCTTC.

DNA for the CDR3: TGTGCCAGCCGCCCAGGGACAGGGCCAGACAATGAGCAGTTCTTC. Its translation: CASRPGTGPDNEQFF. The gene calls are TRBV14 and TRBJ2-1, with TRBD1 matching 9 bases. The ends lost 8 bases at V and 5 bases at J; junction bases unmatched: 10. Germline CDR1 SGHDN, CDR2 FVKESK. The CDR3 length is 15 residues.

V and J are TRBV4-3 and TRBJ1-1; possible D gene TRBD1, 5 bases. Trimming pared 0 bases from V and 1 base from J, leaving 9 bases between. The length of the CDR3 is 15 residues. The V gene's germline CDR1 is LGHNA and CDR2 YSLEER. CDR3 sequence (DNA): TGCGCCAGCAGCCAAGAGTGGGGGGAGAACACTGAAGCTTTCTTT. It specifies CASSQEWGENTEAFF.

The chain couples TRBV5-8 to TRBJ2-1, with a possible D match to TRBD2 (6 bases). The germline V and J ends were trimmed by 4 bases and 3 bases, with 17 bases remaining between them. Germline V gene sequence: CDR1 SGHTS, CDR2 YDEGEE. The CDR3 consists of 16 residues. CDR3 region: CASSLRGSGDYNEQFF. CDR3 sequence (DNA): TGTGCCAGCAGCCTTCGGGGGAGCGGAGACTACAATGAGCAGTTCTTC.

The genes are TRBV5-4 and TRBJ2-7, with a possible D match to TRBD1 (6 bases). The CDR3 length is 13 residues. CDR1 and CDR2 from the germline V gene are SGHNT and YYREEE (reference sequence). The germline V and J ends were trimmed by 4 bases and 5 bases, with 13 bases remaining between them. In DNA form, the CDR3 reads TGTGCCAGCAGCCCAGACAGGTATGACGAGCAGTACGTC. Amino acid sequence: CASSPDRYDEQYV.

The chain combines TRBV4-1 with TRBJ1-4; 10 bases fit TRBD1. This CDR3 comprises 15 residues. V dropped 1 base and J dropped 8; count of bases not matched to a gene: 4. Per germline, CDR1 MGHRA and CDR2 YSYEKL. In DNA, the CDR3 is TGCGCCAGCAGCCAAGTGACAGGGGGCTGGGAAAAACTGTTTTTT. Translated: CASSQVTGGWEKLFF.

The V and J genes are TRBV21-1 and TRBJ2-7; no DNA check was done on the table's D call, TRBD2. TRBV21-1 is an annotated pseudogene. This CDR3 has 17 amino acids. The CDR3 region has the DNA TGTGCCAGCACCCTAGATCGAACAGACACGGAGGCCAACGAGCAGTACGTC. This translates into CASTLDRTDTEANEQYV.

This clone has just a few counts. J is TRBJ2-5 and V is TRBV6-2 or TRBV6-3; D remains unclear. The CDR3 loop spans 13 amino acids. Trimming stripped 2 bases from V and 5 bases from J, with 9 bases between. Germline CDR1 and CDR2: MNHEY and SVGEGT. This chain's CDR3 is CASSYEDWETQYF. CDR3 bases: TGTGCCAGCAGTTACGAGGATTGGGAGACCCAGTACTTC.

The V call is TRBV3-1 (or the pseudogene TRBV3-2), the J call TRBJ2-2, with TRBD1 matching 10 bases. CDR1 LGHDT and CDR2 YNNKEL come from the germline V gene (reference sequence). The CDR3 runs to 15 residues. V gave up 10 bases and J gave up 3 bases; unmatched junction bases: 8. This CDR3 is CATQPGTGDTGELFF. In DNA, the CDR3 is TGTGCCACCCAACCCGGGACAGGGGACACCGGGGAGCTGTTTTTT.